The present T cell receptor (beta chain) was sequenced within a study of blood T cells in healthy people across ages. Trimming pared 1 base from V and 6 bases from J, leaving 9 bases between. Looked up from germline, CDR1 is KGHDR and CDR2 is SFDVKD. This CDR3 is 14 amino acids long. The people who gave samples were healthy Caucasians from Russia, aged 6 to 90. Through a sample-barcoded 5' primer and a J-beta primer mix, a second PCR was run for roughly 6 to 11 cycles. TCRdb redid the calling of the 5' RACE reads with MiXCR, one entry per CDR3 protein. The sample includes about 1,800,000 distinct CDR3 sequences, 25% to 30% of them seen just once.

This chain uses TRBV24-1 with TRBJ2-1; D ambiguous. The receptor comes from a woman aged 25 to 39 in good health. The material sequenced was blood. The CDR3: CATSDFPATNEQFF. CDR3 bases: TGTGCCACCAGTGATTTTCCGGCCACCAATGAGCAGTTCTTC.